This passage covers 29 T cell receptor beta chains from one sample sequenced in a study of blood T cell repertoires in COVID-19. Using immunoSEQ multiplex PCR, the repertoire was profiled, and TCRdb retains in-frame clones only, with some absent. The sample shows some 150,000 clones, roughly 85% of them seen only once. The sample taken for sequencing was PBMCs or T cells enriched from blood (not recorded which). The receptors stem from a middle-aged man who had recovered from COVID-19.

Only one count was recorded for this clone. The gene calls are TRBV7-9 and TRBJ2-5; D is unresolved. Germline-derived CDR1 and CDR2 are SEHNR and FQNEAQ (reference sequence). CDR3 size: 17 residues. V lost 4 bases and J 4 bases, leaving 22 bases between the germline ends. The CDR3 region has the DNA TGTGCCAGCAGCTCACTTAACGTAGATGCGCTAGGAGAGACCCAGTACTTC. It encodes CASSSLNVDALGETQYF.

The chain is built from TRBV25-1 and TRBJ2-7, with 9 bases lining up with TRBD1. The CDR3 extends over 15 amino acids. The V and J ends lost 3 bases and 6 bases, in that order; junction bases with no gene match: 9. CDR1 MGHDK and CDR2 SYGVNS come from the germline V gene. The CDR3 is CASSDTGTGYFEQYF. The CDR3 nucleotides are TGTGCCAGCAGTGATACCGGGACAGGGTACTTCGAGCAGTACTTC.

This clone was observed a few times. The junction and the germline gene differ at one end; a read error may be behind it. The V call is TRBV19, the J call TRBJ1-1, with a possible D match to TRBD1 (5 bases). This CDR3 has 15 amino acids. CDR1 LNHDA and CDR2 SQIVND come from the germline V gene (reference sequence). As DNA, the CDR3 is TGTGCCAGTAGTATGGGGCCGGATCGGAACGCTGAAGCTTTCTTT. Its translation: CASSMGPDRNAEAFF.

V gene TRBV6-2 or TRBV6-3 combines with J gene TRBJ1-1; D uncertain. V lost 6 bases, J lost 1 base, and 12 bases lay in between. CDR1 and CDR2 (germline): MNHEY, SVGEGT. The CDR3 has 14 amino acids. The CDR3 loop is CASSPIDWNTEAFF. Here the CDR3 DNA reads TGTGCCAGCAGCCCCATAGACTGGAACACTGAAGCTTTCTTT.

V is TRBV6-5 and J is TRBJ1-2; maybe TRBD1 (6 bases). Per germline, CDR1 MNHEY and CDR2 SVGAGI. The CDR3 length is 13 residues. With 5 bases removed from V and 7 bases from J, the gap between germline ends came to 14 bases. Written as DNA, the CDR3 is TGTGCCAGCAGTACCAACAGGGATTCTGGCTACACCTTC. This encodes CASSTNRDSGYTF.

V is TRBV29-1 and J is TRBJ2-1; tentatively, D is TRBD1 (5 bases). Trimming took 2 bases from V and 9 from J, leaving 14 bases between them. The CDR3 has 13 residues. CDR1 and CDR2 from the germline V gene are SQVTM and ANQGSEA. The CDR3 spells CSVESTDSFEQFF. DNA for the CDR3: TGCAGCGTTGAATCCACCGACAGCTTTGAGCAGTTCTTC.

This clone occurred a few times. V is TRBV11-2 and J is TRBJ1-6; D call uncertain. The CDR3 spans 17 residues. V dropped 5 bases and J dropped 6 bases, with 20 bases sitting between them. Germline V gives CDR1 SGHAT, CDR2 FQNNGV. Here the CDR3 reads CASSLSQGGSVNSPLHF. The CDR3 DNA follows: TGTGCCAGCAGCCTCTCCCAAGGCGGATCCGTTAATTCACCCCTCCACTTT. Filled out from reference TRBV11-2 and TRBJ1-6, the complete variable domain reads EAGVAQSPRYKIIEKRQSVAFWCNPISGHATLYWYQQILGQGPKLLIQFQNNGVVDDSQLPKDRFSAERLKGVDSTLKIQPAKLEDSAVYLCASSLSQGGSVNSPLHFGNGTRLTVT.

The chain recombines TRBV15 with TRBJ2-2, with 12 bases lining up with TRBD2. The CDR3 length is 16 residues. Germline CDR1 is LNHNV and CDR2 is YYDKDF (reference sequence). V lost 5 bases and J lost 4; bases outside the gene matches: 5. CDR3 sequence (DNA): TGTGCCACCAGCCCTCGGACTAGCGGGGTCACCGGGGAGCTGTTTTTT. Amino acids: CATSPRTSGVTGELFF.

The chain carries TRBV7-3 and TRBJ1-2; 11 positions match TRBD1. Germline CDR1 and CDR2: SGHTA and FQGTGA. V shed 4 bases, J shed 7 bases, and the junction held 8 bases outside the gene matches. The CDR3 runs 15 residues. In DNA form, the CDR3 reads TGTGCCAGCAGCTCCCTCGGACAGGGGGCTGGTGGCTACACCTTC. Translation gives CASSSLGQGAGGYTF. The full variable domain, its missing parts supplied by reference TRBV7-3 and TRBJ1-2, is GAGVSQTPSNKVTEKGKYVELRCDPISGHTALYWYRQSLGQGPEFLIYFQGTGAADDSGLPNDRFFAVRPEGSVSTLKIQRTERGDSAVYLCASSSLGQGAGGYTFGSGTRLTVV.

The chain recombines TRBV7-9 with TRBJ1-3; no reliable D call. Germline V gene lookup returns CDR1 SEHNR and CDR2 FQNEAQ (reference sequence). Trimming shortened V by 5 bases and J by 4 bases, and 9 bases separated the two germline ends. The CDR3 covers 13 residues. This CDR3 reads CASSIYQGNTIYF. As DNA, the CDR3 is TGTGCCAGCAGCATATATCAGGGAAACACCATATATTTT.

CDR3 nucleotide sequence: TGTGCCAGCAGGCCGACAGGGAACACAGATACGCAGTATTTT. Translation gives CASRPTGNTDTQYF. The chain is built from TRBV2 and TRBJ2-3; 7 bases fit TRBD1. The trim removed 6 bases at V and 2 bases at J, leaving 5 bases unmatched. Per germline, CDR1 SNHLY and CDR2 FYNNEI. CDR3 length equals 14 residues. Combining the CDR3 with reference TRBV2 and TRBJ2-3 gives the whole variable domain EPEVTQTPSHQVTQMGQEVILRCVPISNHLYFYWYRQILGQKVEFLVSFYNNEISEKSEIFDDQFSVERPDGSNFTLKIRSTKLEDSAMYFCASRPTGNTDTQYFGPGTRLTVL.

This clone was observed a few times. The V and J genes are TRBV19 and TRBJ2-6; D perhaps matches TRBD2 (5 bases). This CDR3 is 13 amino acids long. V was cut by 7 bases and J by 3 bases, with 7 bases left in between. CDR1 is LNHDA and CDR2 is SQIVND in the germline V gene (reference sequence). The CDR3, as DNA: TGTGCCAGTACGAGGGTTGGGGCCAACGTCCTGACTTTC. Translation: CASTRVGANVLTF. The whole variable domain, remainder taken from reference TRBV19 and TRBJ2-6, is DGGITQSPKYLFRKEGQNVTLSCEQNLNHDAMYWYRQDPGQGLRLIYYSQIVNDFQKGDIAEGYSVSREKKESFPLTVTSAQKNPTAFYLCASTRVGANVLTFGAGSRLTVL.

V is TRBV28 and J is TRBJ1-2; no reliable D call. With 8 bases removed from V and 2 bases from J, the gap between germline ends came to 12 bases. The CDR3 contains 13 residues. Per germline, CDR1 MDHEN and CDR2 SYDVKM. CDR3 sequence reads: CASCPAGNYGYTF. The CDR3, as DNA: TGTGCCAGCTGTCCAGCCGGGAACTATGGCTACACCTTC.

This chain's CDR3 is CASSPVASGNNEQFF. The CDR3 DNA is TGTGCCAGCTCACCAGTGGCTAGCGGTAACAATGAGCAGTTCTTC. The chain has TRBV18 and TRBJ2-1; 7 nucleotides align to TRBD2. Trimming removed 2 bases from V and 5 bases from J; junction bases left unmatched: 6. Germline-derived CDR1 and CDR2 are KGHSH and LQKENI. CDR3 size: 15 residues.

V usage is TRBV2 and J usage is TRBJ2-7, with 7 positions matching TRBD1. V dropped 5 bases and J dropped 1; count of bases not matched to a gene: 8. CDR1 and CDR2 from the germline V gene are SNHLY and FYNNEI. This CDR3 has 15 residues. The CDR3 nucleotides read TGTGCCAGCAGTTCTAGGACAGGCAAGTCCTACGAGCAGTACGTC. It yields the protein CASSSRTGKSYEQYV.

This clone came up a few times. The CDR3 reads CASSSRTGRTEAFF. The CDR3, as DNA: TGTGCCAGCAGTAGCCGGACAGGGCGGACTGAAGCTTTCTTT. This chain joins TRBV28 and TRBJ1-1; 8 bases map to TRBD1. Germline trimming cut 5 bases from V and 5 bases from J; bases unmatched to any gene: 7. The V gene's germline CDR1 is MDHEN and CDR2 SYDVKM. The CDR3 consists of 14 residues.

The chain's CDR3 is CATSDSGTANEKLFF. The CDR3 nucleotides read TGTGCCACCAGTGATTCAGGGACAGCTAATGAAAAACTGTTTTTT. This chain uses TRBV24-1 with TRBJ1-4, with TRBD1 matching 7 bases. V trimming: 2 bases; J trimming: 3 bases; junction bases outside the gene matches: 2. The CDR3 length is 15 residues. The germline gives CDR1 KGHDR, CDR2 SFDVKD.

The V gene is TRBV5-4, the J gene TRBJ1-4; D is uncertain. From germline, CDR1 is SGHNT and CDR2 YYREEE (reference sequence). CDR3 size: 13 residues. The ends were cut back, 4 bases at V and 8 bases at J, with 12 bases in the middle. In DNA form, the CDR3 reads TGTGCCAGCAGCCTACCCAACGGGGAAAAACTGTTTTTT. This sequence encodes CASSLPNGEKLFF. The entire variable domain, with the rest obtained from reference TRBV5-4 and TRBJ1-4, is as follows: ETGVTQSPTHLIKTRGQQVTLRCSSQSGHNTVSWYQQALGQGPQFIFQYYREEENGRGNFPPRFSGLQFPNYSSELNVNALELDDSALYLCASSLPNGEKLFFGSGTQLSVL.

The V call is TRBV28, the J call TRBJ2-7; 10 bases match TRBD1. CDR1 is MDHEN, CDR2 SYDVKM, per germline. With V trimmed by 5 bases and J by 9 bases, 7 bases remained unmatched. The CDR3 has 13 amino acids. The CDR3 coding sequence is TGTGCCAGCAGTCTCGGGGACAGGGGACCGCAGTACGTC. Its translation: CASSLGDRGPQYV.

This clone was observed once. V is TRBV28 and J is TRBJ2-2; tentatively, D is TRBD1 (6 bases). The V and J ends lost 7 bases and 5 bases respectively, with 23 bases between them. Germline CDR1 is MDHEN and CDR2 is SYDVKM. The CDR3 is made up of 17 amino acids. The CDR3 loop is CASTGFQGGVKTGELFF. The DNA for the CDR3 is TGTGCCAGCACTGGATTCCAAGGGGGAGTAAAGACCGGGGAGCTGTTTTTT.

This clone has only a few counts. The V call is TRBV23-1, the J call TRBJ1-2; no firm D call. TRBV23-1 is classed as an ORF, of uncertain function. CDR3 length: 12 amino acids. Trimming removed 6 bases from V and 5 bases from J, with 10 bases in between. CDR3 DNA: TGCGCCAGCAGGGAGGGTTGGTATGGCTACACCTTC. This encodes CASREGWYGYTF.

This sequence joins TRBV6-1 and TRBJ1-4; tentatively, D is TRBD1 (6 bases). Germline CDR1 is MNHNS and CDR2 is SASEGT. The CDR3 sequence is 20 residues long. V was clipped by 4 bases and J by 7 bases, with 31 bases between them. CDR3 loop: CASSGHLLALSGGAFEKLFF. CDR3 nucleotides: TGTGCCAGCAGTGGTCATCTTCTCGCTCTCTCGGGGGGCGCATTTGAAAAACTGTTTTTT.

This chain connects TRBV4-3 to TRBJ1-2, with TRBD1 matching 7 bases. There are 14 residues in the CDR3. V lost 4 bases, J lost 9 bases, and 11 bases stayed unmatched. Germline lookup yields CDR1 LGHNA and CDR2 YSLEER. Written as DNA, the CDR3 is TGCGCCAGCAGCCCGAATGACAGGGTAGGGAGCTACACCTTC. This codes for CASSPNDRVGSYTF.

CDR3 region: CASSVSTTAPGVGNTIYF. DNA of the CDR3: TGTGCCAGCAGCGTATCAACCACTGCTCCAGGTGTCGGAAACACCATATATTTT. The gene calls are TRBV9 and TRBJ1-3; D is unclear. Germline V gives CDR1 SGDLS, CDR2 YYNGEE. The V end lost 1 base, the J end lost 4 bases, and 21 bases lay between the germline ends. The CDR3 totals 18 residues.

J is TRBJ2-3 and V is TRBV5-1; D remains ambiguous. Trimming stripped 0 bases from V and 4 bases from J, with 9 bases between. The CDR3 is made up of 14 amino acids. Germline CDR1 reads SGHRS; CDR2 reads YFSETQ. The CDR3 loop reads CASSLALSADTQYF. In DNA, the CDR3 is TGCGCCAGCAGCTTGGCCCTAAGTGCAGATACGCAGTATTTT. Full variable domain (missing parts from reference TRBV5-1 and TRBJ2-3): KAGVTQTPRYLIKTRGQQVTLSCSPISGHRSVSWYQQTPGQGLQFLFEYFSETQRNKGNFPGRFSGRQFSNSRSEMNVSTLELGDSALYLCASSLALSADTQYFGPGTRLTVL.

This clone was seen more than once but under ten times. The chain couples TRBV7-9 to TRBJ1-4; D is undetermined. V lost 5 bases and J lost 8, with 9 bases in between. The CDR3 contains 12 residues. Germline CDR1 SEHNR, CDR2 FQNEAQ (reference sequence). The CDR3 nucleotides read TGTGCCAGCAGCCCTCCTTCCGAAAAACTGTTTTTT. Protein product: CASSPPSEKLFF.

This chain links TRBV19 with TRBJ1-1; TRBD1 might be the D (6 bases). Germline V gene sequence: CDR1 LNHDA, CDR2 SQIVND (reference sequence). Trimming left V 8 bases short and J 0 bases short, with 10 bases between. The CDR3 covers 13 residues. The CDR3, as DNA: TGTGCCAGTCACAGGGACATGAACACTGAAGCTTTCTTT. Translation gives CASHRDMNTEAFF.

The rearrangement links TRBV11-3 to TRBJ2-1; a possible D gene is TRBD1 (6 bases). This CDR3 contains 14 residues. With 3 bases removed from V and 5 bases from J, the gap between germline ends came to 11 bases. Germline values: CDR1 SGHNT, CDR2 YENEEA. Written as DNA, the CDR3 is TGTGCCAGCAGCTTCAGAGGGGGTCACAATGAGCAGTTCTTC. As protein: CASSFRGGHNEQFF.

V is TRBV7-9 and J is TRBJ2-1; possibly TRBD2 for D (6 bases). CDR3 length: 18 amino acids. Germline V gene sequence: CDR1 SEHNR, CDR2 FQNEAQ (reference sequence). V was cut by 3 bases and J by 6 bases, with 24 bases left in between. The CDR3 loop reads CASSFSGVGAGTSNEQFF. CDR3 DNA sequence: TGTGCCAGCAGCTTCTCGGGAGTTGGGGCAGGGACTTCCAATGAGCAGTTCTTC.